This T cell receptor (beta chain) was profiled in a study of TIL therapy for anti-PD-1-resistant metastatic lung cancer (dated by TCRdb to about 2021). Looking at the study overall: Tumors were harvested prior to any PD-1/PD-L1 blockade, after which nivolumab was administered to patients, and lymphodepletion, expanded TIL infusion and IL-2 were given to patients who progressed. Most of the cohort had lung adenocarcinoma, several tumors were EGFR-mutant and two were ALK-rearranged, and half of the patients were current or former smokers. T cell receptor beta sequencing of tumor and peripheral blood served to follow clonotypes across the tumor, the expanded TIL product, and serial blood samples. A median age of approximately 55 years (range about 35-85) and a median tumor PD-L1 proportion score of roughly 5.4% were recorded among enrolled patients. A median non-synonymous tumor mutation burden of around 1.4 mutations per megabase was determined across the cohort by whole-exome sequencing. The research as a whole found: The study protocol defined all tumor marker inferences as exploratory. Infused TIL clonotypes partially replaced the baseline peripheral repertoire then decayed over months, with no apparent association between persistence and response. The cohort was highly selected, with more treatment-naive, never-smoker and oncogene-addicted patients than typical, limiting generalizability.

About this clone itself: It lacks a known antigen. No per-base quality is available; no much larger clone lies one base away.

Sequences SNHLY (CDR1) and FYNNEI (CDR2) are obtained from the germline V gene. Its CDR3 holds 14 amino acids, cysteine through phenylalanine. The kept DNA is CDR3 alone, 42 bases in frame from the first base. At the junction V is shortened by 3 bases and J by 6 bases; bases outside the gene matches: 6. The sample's time point label, in plain terms: pre-treatment sample, taken before nivolumab and TIL therapy. Adults with stage 4 NSCLC were enrolled from 2017 to early 2020 in a dual-center phase I trial. Samples came from a single-arm, open-label phase I trial of tumor-infiltrating lymphocyte therapy with nivolumab in advanced non-small cell lung cancer. Blood mononuclear cells were isolated from EDTA tubes by Ficoll gradient and were snap-frozen as pellets, and DNA was extracted with a Qiagen mini-prep kit. TCR beta CDR3 regions were amplified from genomic DNA by bias-controlled multiplex PCR with the immunoSEQ v3 hsTCRB kit. An Illumina NextSeq 500 was used to sequence the TCR libraries, reaching 1.5 million to 2.5 million read pairs at survey level or 5-6 million at deep level. Regarding the original processing steps: V, D and J genes were assigned, non-productive sequences were removed, and clonality was reported by immunoSEQ Analyzer software. Repertoires of infused TIL and blood were compared using productive Simpson clonality and the Morisita overlap index of productive TRB rearrangements. Absolute clonotype counts in blood were estimated as lymphocyte count times CD3+ fraction times the clone's productive frequency. TCRdb's version of the immuneACCESS table is confined to in-frame rearrangements and falls short of the full clone set. An unresolved V gene accounts for under half of the shortfall where checked; the remainder is of unknown origin. The V and J calls and clone size are taken from that table; D and trimming were inferred from the DNA. Within this sample are fewer than 20,000 clones, with 70% to 85% of them counted one time only. More than 35% of the sample belongs to the ten largest clones.

The chain joins TRBV2 to TRBJ2-7; TRBD2 fits 9 bases in the junction. The specimen was blood, collected at baseline. The receptor was derived from a person aged 25 to 80 with non-small cell lung cancer. CDR3 sequence: CASSDAGGLGEQYF. In nucleotide form, the sequence is TGTGCCAGCAGTGATGCGGGGGGGCTCGGCGAGCAGTACTTC.